Listed here are 2 T cell receptor beta chains from one sample, sequenced in a study of blood T cells in healthy people across ages (dated by TCRdb to about 2015). The library was produced with 5' RACE. The instrument given in TCRdb is Illumina HiSeq 2500. The second PCR ran for about 7 to 11 cycles and used a J-beta primer mix along with a sample-barcoded 5' primer. Starting from the raw public reads, TCRdb applied fastp trimming at Q25, assembled clones with MiXCR and retained in-frame beta chains. Rows matching on CDR3 protein sequence are summarized as one entry with the most common DNA and genes. For this sample the table gives about 1.8 million distinct CDR3 sequences, of which 40% to 55% were detected only once. The ten most abundant clones make up 2.1% of the sample. Material for sequencing was blood. The receptors shown here come from a woman aged 40-49 years in good health.

The gene calls are TRBV19 and TRBJ1-5; D is perhaps TRBD1 (6 bases). The germline V gene has CDR1 LNHDA and CDR2 SQIVND (reference sequence). This CDR3 has 19 amino acids. V shed 3 bases and J shed 2 bases, with 23 bases lying between them. The DNA for the CDR3 is TGTGCCAGTAGTATCAAGGGGGGTGGGAGGGTTTATGGCAATCAGCCCCAGCATTTT. It translates to CASSIKGGGRVYGNQPQHF.

The gene calls are TRBV20-1 and TRBJ2-7; 9 nucleotides agree with TRBD2. The CDR3 sequence is 14 residues long. The V and J ends lost 1 base and 7 bases, in that order; junction bases with no gene match: 8. The germline V gene encodes CDR1 DFQATT and CDR2 SNEGSKA (reference sequence). CDR3 protein: CSARGLAGFNEQYF. CDR3 DNA sequence: TGCAGTGCTAGAGGGCTAGCGGGGTTCAATGAGCAGTACTTC.